This TCR beta chain is drawn from a study of somatic mutations in cytotoxic T cells in rheumatoid arthritis. Overall study context: Among the T-cell populations stained with V beta antibodies, some were separated by flow sorting at nearly 100% purity, including V beta1+ cells whose TCRB was sequenced.

The CDR3 extends over 12 amino acids. Trimming pared 6 bases from V and 4 bases from J, leaving 9 bases between. CDR1 MGHDK and CDR2 SYGVNS come from the germline V gene. Libraries were prepared by immunoSEQ multiplex PCR; TCRdb keeps only in-frame clonotypes and omits some of them. The sample includes 14,000 or so clones, around 68% of them seen just once. The receptor comes from an adult with rheumatoid arthritis. The genes are TRBV25-1 and TRBJ1-2, with a weak D call TRBD1 (5 bases). The source material was CD8+ T cells sorted from blood. The CDR3 is CASRTGLYGYTF. CDR3 DNA: TGTGCCAGCAGAACAGGCCTCTATGGCTACACCTTC.